These T cell receptor beta chains were read from a single sample in a study of cytomegalovirus exposure and HLA in healthy donors. Assay used: immunoSEQ multiplex PCR; TCRdb lists only in-frame clones, some missing. The sample contains some 200,000 clones, more than 9.5% of which appear only once. The sample was PBMCs. The receptor source for this set is a man aged 45 to 65 in good health and CMV-seropositive. Each CDR3 is given without its conserved first and last residue.

J gene: TRBJ2-5
V gene: TRBV19
CDR3 protein: ASSIGQGVGTQY

J gene: TRBJ1-6
V gene: TRBV30
CDR3 protein: AWSVRSAVIYSPLH

J gene: -
V gene: TRBV6-1
CDR3 protein: ASSQQGSYEQY

J gene: TRBJ2-3
V gene: TRBV2
CDR3 protein: ASRGTGGDTQY

J gene: TRBJ1-6
V gene: TRBV7-2
CDR3 protein: ASSSGTAYNSPLH

J gene: TRBJ1-2
V gene: TRBV15
CDR3 protein: ATSWTGQSYGYT

J gene: TRBJ1-1
V gene: TRBV11-2
CDR3 protein: ASSLDLRSSRGQLNTEAF

J gene: TRBJ1-2
V gene: TRBV7-2
CDR3 protein: ASSGPGGLDYGYT

J gene: TRBJ2-5
V gene: TRBV7-9
CDR3 protein: ASSLPPSGGTETQY

J gene: TRBJ1-6
V gene: TRBV5-1
CDR3 protein: ASSLGTGGVYSPLH

J gene: TRBJ2-5
V gene: TRBV7-9
CDR3 protein: ASSPERGGRETQY

J gene: TRBJ2-2
V gene: TRBV9
CDR3 protein: ASSGENTGELF

J gene: TRBJ1-4
V gene: TRBV5-6
CDR3 protein: ASSRAGLGTNEKLF

J gene: TRBJ2-3
V gene: TRBV6-5
CDR3 protein: ASSYERGADTQY

J gene: TRBJ2-1
V gene: TRBV7-2
CDR3 protein: ASSKQRGSSYNEQF

J gene: TRBJ1-2
V gene: TRBV6-6
CDR3 protein: ASSYSRDGYT

J gene: TRBJ1-5
V gene: TRBV9
CDR3 protein: ASSPRGDQPQH

J gene: TRBJ1-1
V gene: TRBV11-3
CDR3 protein: ASTVGALNTEAF

J gene: TRBJ1-1
V gene: TRBV7-9
CDR3 protein: ASSFPAGARTEAF

J gene: TRBJ1-3
V gene: TRBV4-1
CDR3 protein: ASSQDLAASGNTIY

J gene: TRBJ2-1
V gene: TRBV6-1
CDR3 protein: ASITPRGANEQF

J gene: TRBJ1-5
V gene: TRBV30
CDR3 protein: AWSVQNQPQH

J gene: TRBJ2-1
V gene: TRBV7-2
CDR3 protein: ASSQRTSGYNEQF

J gene: TRBJ2-3
V gene: TRBV2
CDR3 protein: ASSDSGTDTQY